A single T cell receptor beta chain is shown here with its context. Its antigen is unknown. Distinct nucleotide sequences in the sample also encode this CDR3. Measured with immunoSEQ multiplex PCR; TCRdb has only the in-frame clones, and not every one. The sample lists approximately 2,000,000 clones; 80% to 95% were seen once. There are 15 residues in the CDR3. The germline V gene encodes CDR1 SGHNT and CDR2 YENEEA. The V end was cut by 3 bases, the J end by 0 bases, with 8 bases between. This sample stems from a study of shared clonotypes between healthy human individuals. About the research overall: Each donor had three CD4 naive, three CD4 memory, two CD8 naive and one CD8 memory plate. Findings and limits, study-wide: In several donors, around 5% of naive CD4 clonotypes appeared in common.

Healthy adults negative for HIV, lacking recent acute infections or vaccinations, served as donors. This chain connects TRBV11-3 to TRBJ2-2; D gene ambiguous. Sequenced: naive CD4+ T cells from PBMCs. Subset denoted: CD45RA+ positively selected. The sequence came from a man between 18 and 29 years old in good health. Some clones in this sample may be carry-over from other donors' samples. The CDR3 sequence is CASSLAGTNTGELFF. CDR3 DNA sequence: TGTGCCAGCAGCTTGGCAGGAACGAACACCGGGGAGCTGTTTTTT.